Each of the 9 T cell receptor beta chains below was sequenced from the same sample in a study of blood T cell repertoires in COVID-19. The protocol was immunoSEQ multiplex PCR, while the TCRdb copy is restricted to in-frame clones and leaves out a portion. The data show roughly 53,000 clones, around four fifths seen once. The sequenced material came from peripheral blood. These receptor sequences come from a human donor in a cohort sampled during active COVID-19.

The CDR3 protein is CASSQEGRVGEQYF. The DNA for the CDR3 is TGCGCCAGCAGCCAAGAGGGCAGGGTAGGCGAGCAGTACTTC. This chain connects TRBV4-1 to TRBJ2-7; D is perhaps TRBD1 (5 bases). V was shortened by 0 bases and J by 6 bases, with 12 bases between the two germline ends. CDR1 and CDR2 (germline): MGHRA, YSYEKL. This CDR3 has 14 amino acids.

This sequence joins TRBV12-2 and TRBJ1-6. TRBV12-2 represents a pseudogene. This CDR3 is 18 amino acids long. The CDR3 sequence is CASRLVSVGSSYNSPLHF. The DNA for the CDR3 is TGTGCAAGTCGCTTAGTTTCGGTCGGTAGCTCCTATAATTCACCCCTCCACTTT.

The chain links TRBV9 to TRBJ2-5, with D perhaps TRBD2 (5 bases). The V gene lost 4 bases and the J gene lost 5 bases, with 18 bases spanning the gap. Germline CDR1 is SGDLS and CDR2 is YYNGEE. This CDR3 contains 15 residues. In DNA form, the CDR3 reads TGTGCCAGCAGCCCCACGACTATTAGGGCGGAGACCCAGTACTTC. Amino acids: CASSPTTIRAETQYF.

This clone came up a few times. V usage is TRBV5-4 and J usage is TRBJ2-7, with a possible D match to TRBD1 (5 bases). Per germline, CDR1 SGHNT and CDR2 YYREEE (reference sequence). The germline V and J ends were trimmed by 0 bases and 3 bases, with 7 bases remaining between them. CDR3 length: 13 amino acids. The CDR3 here is CASSLAGYYEQYF. CDR3 DNA sequence: TGTGCCAGCAGCTTGGCAGGGTACTACGAGCAGTACTTC.

The V gene is TRBV5-6, the J gene TRBJ2-7, with a tentative D call TRBD1 (6 bases). The CDR3 runs to 14 residues. Trimming shortened V by 0 bases and J by 2 bases, and 9 bases separated the two germline ends. Looked up from germline, CDR1 is SGHDT and CDR2 is YYEEEE. In DNA, the CDR3 is TGTGCCAGCAGCTTGGAGGGGGAAGCCTACGAGCAGTACTTC. It is translated as CASSLEGEAYEQYF.

The CDR3 reads CASSVTGGRTGELFF. The CDR3 coding sequence is TGTGCCAGCAGCGTGACAGGGGGCCGGACCGGGGAGCTGTTTTTT. The chain combines TRBV9 with TRBJ2-2; 10 bases are a match to TRBD1. The length of the CDR3 is 15 residues. CDR1 is SGDLS, CDR2 YYNGEE, per germline. Trimming removed 2 bases from V and 5 bases from J; junction bases left unmatched: 3.

This chain links TRBV9 with TRBJ2-3; 7 bases are shared with TRBD1. Trimming cost V 3 bases and J 5 bases; bases outside gene matches: 9. The CDR3 is made up of 15 amino acids. CDR1 is SGDLS, CDR2 YYNGEE, per germline. CDR3 sequence (DNA): TGTGCCAGCAGCGCAACAGGGGATCAGATAGATACGCAGTATTTT. It codes for CASSATGDQIDTQYF.

This clone was seen once. The V gene is TRBV7-7, the J gene TRBJ2-2; D is undetermined. Trimming pared 5 bases from V and 1 base from J, leaving 5 bases between. The length of the CDR3 is 13 residues. The V gene's germline CDR1 is SSHAT and CDR2 FNYEAQ (reference sequence). The CDR3 nucleotides are TGTGCCAGCAGCCCGGGGAACACCGGGGAGCTGTTTTTT. This gives the protein CASSPGNTGELFF.

The chain uses TRBV15 and TRBJ1-2; 9 bases agree with TRBD1. Germline CDR1 is LNHNV and CDR2 is YYDKDF (reference sequence). The CDR3 extends over 13 amino acids. V lost 6 bases, J lost 5 bases, and 4 bases stayed unmatched. The CDR3 nucleotides read TGTGCCACCAGTCGACAGGGGGGGTATGGCTACACCTTC. As protein: CATSRQGGYGYTF.